This T cell receptor (beta chain) was observed in a study of OX40 agonist ivuxolimab in advanced cancers. On the study more broadly: Ivuxolimab, an agonist antibody against OX40 (CD134), was given to patients. Ivuxolimab was delivered to patients intravenously every 2 weeks at doses spanning 0.01 to 10 mg/kg. Recorded diagnoses for dose-escalation patients were hepatocellular carcinoma, melanoma, renal cell or head and neck cancer. In three patients, partial responses were observed, one with hepatocellular carcinoma and two with cutaneous melanoma.

CDR1 and CDR2 from the germline V gene are SGHDT and YYEEEE. Between the trimmed V and J ends, which lost 2 bases and 4 bases, there was a span of 12 bases. The CDR3 covers 14 residues. Generated by immunoSEQ multiplex PCR, the TCRdb table keeps only in-frame clones and is missing some. The data show about 17,000 clones, with approximately 84% seen just once and about 25% held by the top ten. This receptor was identified in an adult with an advanced solid tumor such as melanoma, head and neck, liver or kidney cancer. The chain couples TRBV5-6 to TRBJ1-2; D possibly corresponds to TRBD1 (6 bases). Sequenced here: CD4+ or CD8+ T cells sorted from blood, sampled in a trial of the OX40 agonist ivuxolimab. CDR3 DNA sequence: TGTGCCAGCAGCTTCGGGACACAATCCTATGGCTACACCTTC. Translation gives CASSFGTQSYGYTF.